This TCR beta chain originates from a study of PD-1 blockade in mismatch repair-deficient tumors. For the study at large: Enrolled about 2013-2017, patients had progressing, pretreated mismatch repair-deficient cancers of 12 to 13 types.

Overall study results and limits: Tumor-resident clones, often undetectable pretreatment in blood, expanded then contracted after pembrolizumab.

V lost 6 bases to trimming and J lost 5 bases, with 16 bases between them. Germline V gene lookup returns CDR1 KGHSH and CDR2 LQKENI. The CDR3 spans 14 residues. Remarks on this clone: The antigen remains unidentified.

This table comes from immunoSEQ multiplex PCR, and its TCRdb copy is limited to in-frame clones, with some not included. The data hold about 51,000 clones, with roughly 80% observed a single time. Material: peripheral blood, obtained 4 weeks after starting pembrolizumab. This chain joins TRBV18 and TRBJ2-5; possibly TRBD1 for D (5 bases). This clonotype was sampled from an adult with mismatch repair-deficient cancer. CDR3: CASSHQSGKETQYF. For the CDR3, the DNA is TGTGCCAGCTCCCACCAGTCAGGGAAGGAGACCCAGTACTTC.